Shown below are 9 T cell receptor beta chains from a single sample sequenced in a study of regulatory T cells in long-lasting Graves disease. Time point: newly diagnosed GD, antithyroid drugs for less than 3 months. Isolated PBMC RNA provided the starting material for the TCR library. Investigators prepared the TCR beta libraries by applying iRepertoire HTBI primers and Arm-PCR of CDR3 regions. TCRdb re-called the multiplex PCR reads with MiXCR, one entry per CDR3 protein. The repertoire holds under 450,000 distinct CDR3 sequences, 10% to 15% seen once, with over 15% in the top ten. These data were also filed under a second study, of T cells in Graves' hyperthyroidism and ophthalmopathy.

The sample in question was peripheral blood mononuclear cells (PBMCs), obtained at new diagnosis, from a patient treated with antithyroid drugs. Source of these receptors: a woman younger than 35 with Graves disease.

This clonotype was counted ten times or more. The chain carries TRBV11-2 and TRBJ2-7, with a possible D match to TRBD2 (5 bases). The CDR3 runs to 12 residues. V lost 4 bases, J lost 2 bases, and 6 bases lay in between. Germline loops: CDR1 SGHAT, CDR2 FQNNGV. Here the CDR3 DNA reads TGTGCCAGCAGCTCCGGGGCCTACGAGCAGTACTTC. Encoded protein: CASSSGAYEQYF.

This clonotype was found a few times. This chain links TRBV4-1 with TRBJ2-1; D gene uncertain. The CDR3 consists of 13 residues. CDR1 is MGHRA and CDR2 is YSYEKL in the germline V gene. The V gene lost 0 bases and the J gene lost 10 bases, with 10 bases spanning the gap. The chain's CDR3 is CASSQEWTVEQFF. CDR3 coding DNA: TGCGCCAGCAGCCAAGAGTGGACGGTAGAGCAGTTCTTC.

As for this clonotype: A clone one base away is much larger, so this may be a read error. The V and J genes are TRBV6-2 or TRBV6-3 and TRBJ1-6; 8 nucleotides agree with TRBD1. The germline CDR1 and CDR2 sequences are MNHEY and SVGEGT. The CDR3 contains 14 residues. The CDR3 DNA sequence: TGTGCCAGCAGCCGCCGGACAGGGAATTCACCCCCCCACTTT. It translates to CASSRRTGNSPPHF.

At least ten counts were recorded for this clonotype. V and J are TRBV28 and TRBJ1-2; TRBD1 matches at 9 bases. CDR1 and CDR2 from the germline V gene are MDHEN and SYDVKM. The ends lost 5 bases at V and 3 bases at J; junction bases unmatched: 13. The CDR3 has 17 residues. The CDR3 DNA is TGTGCCAGCAGTCCCCCATCTGTACAGGGGGCGGACTATGGCTACACCTTC. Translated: CASSPPSVQGADYGYTF.

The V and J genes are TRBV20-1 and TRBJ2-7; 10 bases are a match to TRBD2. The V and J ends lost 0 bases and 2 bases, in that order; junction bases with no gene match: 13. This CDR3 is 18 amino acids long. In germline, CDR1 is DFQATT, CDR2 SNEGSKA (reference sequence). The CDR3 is CSARDVSAGGPMTYEQYF. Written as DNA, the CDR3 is TGCAGTGCTAGAGATGTCTCAGCGGGAGGGCCGATGACCTACGAGCAGTACTTC.

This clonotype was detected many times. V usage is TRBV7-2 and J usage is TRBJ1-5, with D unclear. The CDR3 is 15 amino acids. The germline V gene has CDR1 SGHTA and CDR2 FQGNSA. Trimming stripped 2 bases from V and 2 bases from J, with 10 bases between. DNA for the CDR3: TGTGCCAGCAGCTTATGGCTCCATGGCAATCAGCCCCAGCATTTT. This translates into CASSLWLHGNQPQHF. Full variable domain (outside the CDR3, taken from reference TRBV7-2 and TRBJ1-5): GAGVSQSPSNKVTEKGKDVELRCDPISGHTALYWYRQSLGQGLEFLIYFQGNSAPDKSGLPSDRFSAERTGGSVSTLTIQRTQQEDSAVYLCASSLWLHGNQPQHFGDGTRLSIL.

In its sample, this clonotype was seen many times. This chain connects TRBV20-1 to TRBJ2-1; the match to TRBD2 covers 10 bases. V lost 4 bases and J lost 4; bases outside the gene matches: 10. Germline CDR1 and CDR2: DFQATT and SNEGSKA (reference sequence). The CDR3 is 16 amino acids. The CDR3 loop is CSAILNTSGMYNEQFF. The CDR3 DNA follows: TGCAGTGCTATTCTCAACACTAGCGGGATGTACAATGAGCAGTTCTTC.

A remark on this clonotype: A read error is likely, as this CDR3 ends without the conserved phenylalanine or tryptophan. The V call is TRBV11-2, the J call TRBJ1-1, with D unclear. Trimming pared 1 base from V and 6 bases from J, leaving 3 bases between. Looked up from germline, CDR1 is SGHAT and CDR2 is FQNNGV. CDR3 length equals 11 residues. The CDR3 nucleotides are TGTGCCAGCAGCTTAGTCGCTGAAGCTTTCCTT. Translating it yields CASSLVAEAFL.

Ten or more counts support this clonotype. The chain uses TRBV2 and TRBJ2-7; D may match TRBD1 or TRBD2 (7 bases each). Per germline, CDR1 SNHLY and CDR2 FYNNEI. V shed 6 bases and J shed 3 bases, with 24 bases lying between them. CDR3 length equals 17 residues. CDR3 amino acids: CASRGRGRGLPIYEQYF. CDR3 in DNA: TGTGCCAGCAGAGGAAGGGGGAGGGGGCTCCCGATCTACGAGCAGTACTTC.